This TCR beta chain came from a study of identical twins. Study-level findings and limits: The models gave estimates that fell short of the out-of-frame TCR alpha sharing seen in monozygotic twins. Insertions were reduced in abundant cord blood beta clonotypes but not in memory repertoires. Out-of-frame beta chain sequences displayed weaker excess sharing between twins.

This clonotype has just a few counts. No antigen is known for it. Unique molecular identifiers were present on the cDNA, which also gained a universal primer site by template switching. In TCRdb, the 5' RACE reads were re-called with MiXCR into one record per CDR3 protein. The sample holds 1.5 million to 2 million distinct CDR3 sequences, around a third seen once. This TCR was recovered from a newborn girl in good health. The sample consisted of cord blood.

CDR3 in amino acids: CASSPGSEYYGYTF. The CDR3 DNA follows: TGTGCCAGCAGCCCCGGGTCAGAATACTATGGCTACACCTTC. The chain combines TRBV6-1 with TRBJ1-2; no clear D. The germline V gene encodes CDR1 MNHNS and CDR2 SASEGT. The CDR3 is 14 residues long. Trimming took 6 bases from V and 3 from J, leaving 14 bases between them.